Below, 22 T cell receptor beta chains from the same sample are listed, as sequenced in a study of control samples from healthy donors and cancer patients. Data came from immunoSEQ multiplex PCR; TCRdb stores just in-frame clones and leaves some out. The sample lists about 140,000 clones, roughly 92% occurring once. Source material: blood. The receptors stem from a young man in good health.

This clone was seen just once. This chain connects TRBV5-1 to TRBJ2-1; D might be TRBD1 (5 bases). The CDR3 consists of 22 residues. Germline CDR1 is SGHRS and CDR2 is YFSETQ. The V end was cut by 4 bases, the J end by 0 bases, with 32 bases between. The CDR3 DNA reads TGCGCCAGCAGCCCAGAGGACAAGGGGCCCCGGGCAATCCCGAGCTCCTACAATGAGCAGTTCTTC. This translates into CASSPEDKGPRAIPSSYNEQFF.

J is TRBJ2-1 and V is TRBV9, with 10 bases lining up with TRBD2. Germline loops: CDR1 SGDLS, CDR2 YYNGEE. This CDR3 region has 15 residues. V lost 3 bases to trimming and J lost 2 bases; unmatched junction nucleotides: 2. In DNA, the CDR3 is TGTGCCAGCAGCGCTAGCGGGAGCACCTACAATGAGCAGTTCTTC. This translates into CASSASGSTYNEQFF.

V is TRBV30 and J is TRBJ1-1, with D possibly being TRBD1 (6 bases). CDR3 length: 13 amino acids. Germline CDR1 is GTSNPN and CDR2 is SVGIG (reference sequence). The V gene lost 5 bases and the J gene lost 2 bases, with 12 bases spanning the gap. CDR3 protein: CAWEWGPNTEAFF. CDR3 in DNA: TGTGCCTGGGAGTGGGGGCCAAACACTGAAGCTTTCTTT.

The chain has TRBV28 and TRBJ1-3; D gene uncertain. This CDR3 is 16 amino acids long. V shed 3 bases and J shed 2 bases, with 14 bases lying between them. From germline, CDR1 is MDHEN and CDR2 SYDVKM. In DNA, the CDR3 is TGTGCCAGCAGTTTCCCCCAAGGCCTGACTGGAAACACCATATATTTT. Protein product: CASSFPQGLTGNTIYF.

This sequence joins TRBV5-4 and TRBJ2-5; 11 nucleotides line up with TRBD2. CDR3 length: 15 amino acids. The germline V gene encodes CDR1 SGHNT and CDR2 YYREEE (reference sequence). The junction had 3 bases not matched to a gene; V was cut back by 3 bases and J by 2 bases. This CDR3 reads CASSSTSGKQETQYF. The CDR3 nucleotides read TGTGCCAGCAGCTCGACTAGCGGGAAACAAGAGACCCAGTACTTC. Complete variable domain (other parts from reference TRBV5-4 and TRBJ2-5): ETGVTQSPTHLIKTRGQQVTLRCSSQSGHNTVSWYQQALGQGPQFIFQYYREEENGRGNFPPRFSGLQFPNYSSELNVNALELDDSALYLCASSSTSGKQETQYFGPGTRLLVL.

The chain uses TRBV19 and TRBJ2-2; 10 bases are a match to TRBD2. V shed 0 bases and J 4 bases; nucleotides not matched to a gene: 8. The CDR3 extends over 18 amino acids. Germline CDR1 is LNHDA and CDR2 is SQIVND (reference sequence). The CDR3 sequence: CASSIEPLAGVSTGELFF. The CDR3 bases are TGTGCCAGTAGTATAGAACCCCTAGCGGGGGTAAGCACCGGGGAGCTGTTTTTT.

The V and J genes are TRBV27 and TRBJ2-2, with 8 nucleotides matching TRBD1. The V segment lost 2 bases and the J segment 7 bases; nucleotides outside the gene matches: 3. Germline V lookup: CDR1 MNHEY, CDR2 SMNVEV (reference sequence). This CDR3 is 14 amino acids long. The CDR3 reads CASSLQGAHGELFF. Written as DNA, the CDR3 is TGTGCCAGCAGTTTACAGGGGGCCCACGGGGAGCTGTTTTTT.

The chain uses TRBV6-5 and TRBJ2-3; D is tentatively TRBD1 or TRBD2 (5 bases each). V lost 10 bases and J lost 2, with 13 bases in between. This CDR3 spans 13 amino acids. In germline, CDR1 is MNHEY, CDR2 SVGAGI. This CDR3 is CATGPGLTDTQYF. CDR3 nucleotide sequence: TGTGCCACGGGCCCGGGGCTCACAGATACGCAGTATTTT.

About this clone itself: This sample also contains other DNA sequences that code for the same CDR3. The genes are TRBV5-1 and TRBJ1-1; 7 bases align to TRBD1. V was pared by 4 bases and J by 2 bases, with 5 bases of the junction left unmatched. Germline CDR1 SGHRS, CDR2 YFSETQ. This CDR3 has 14 amino acids. The CDR3 sequence is CASSAGQLNTEAFF. Here the CDR3 DNA reads TGCGCCAGCAGCGCGGGACAGCTAAACACTGAAGCTTTCTTT.

The sample holds one count of this clone. V usage is TRBV30 and J usage is TRBJ2-3; D ambiguous. Germline V gives CDR1 GTSNPN, CDR2 SVGIG (reference sequence). The CDR3 loop spans 14 amino acids. Trimming removed 0 bases from V and 3 bases from J, with 10 bases in between. CDR3: CAWSVGKRTDTQYF. The CDR3 bases are TGTGCCTGGAGTGTGGGTAAGAGAACAGATACGCAGTATTTT.

V gene TRBV7-2 combines with J gene TRBJ1-2; 8 nucleotides match TRBD1. The CDR3 consists of 16 residues. With V trimmed by 4 bases and J by 2 bases, 9 bases remained unmatched. Germline V gives CDR1 SGHTA, CDR2 FQGNSA. CDR3 amino acids: CASSSIRGTGNYGYTF. Written as DNA, the CDR3 is TGTGCCAGCAGCTCCATACGAGGGACAGGCAACTATGGCTACACCTTC.

The chain carries TRBV11-2 and TRBJ2-1; no reliable D call. There are 16 residues in the CDR3. The V gene's germline CDR1 is SGHAT and CDR2 FQNNGV. Between the trimmed V and J ends, which lost 6 bases and 0 bases, there was a span of 15 bases. For the CDR3, the DNA is TGTGCCAGCAGACGACGGACGTACGACTCCTACAATGAGCAGTTCTTC. Its protein product is CASRRRTYDSYNEQFF.

The rearrangement joins TRBV19 to TRBJ1-5; D gene uncertain. Germline V gene data show CDR1 as LNHDA and CDR2 as SQIVND (reference sequence). V lost 3 bases to trimming and J lost 3 bases, with 18 bases between them. This CDR3 comprises 17 residues. The chain's CDR3 is CASSIATHRAPNQPQHF. For the CDR3, the DNA is TGTGCCAGTAGTATTGCTACCCACCGGGCTCCCAATCAGCCCCAGCATTTT.

This chain uses TRBV6-2 or TRBV6-3 with TRBJ2-1; the match to TRBD1 covers 10 bases. CDR3 size: 13 residues. The V and J ends lost 6 bases and 9 bases, in that order; junction bases with no gene match: 5. The germline V gene encodes CDR1 MNHEY and CDR2 SVGEGT. CDR3 in DNA: TGTGCCAGCAGCGACAGGGGGCGGTTTGAGCAGTTCTTC. Protein product: CASSDRGRFEQFF.

This sequence joins TRBV27 and TRBJ2-3; possibly TRBD2 for D (6 bases). CDR3 length: 22 amino acids. Looked up from germline, CDR1 is MNHEY and CDR2 is SMNVEV (reference sequence). Trimming cost V 0 bases and J 10 bases, with 38 bases left between them. In DNA form, the CDR3 reads TGTGCCAGCAGTTTATCGGGCCAGTGGCAGTCAATAACGGGACTCCCAACGTCTCCGCAGTATTTT. Its translation: CASSLSGQWQSITGLPTSPQYF.

The genes are TRBV9 and TRBJ2-7; 7 nucleotides line up with TRBD2. The CDR3 is 16 residues long. V dropped 4 bases and J dropped 6; count of bases not matched to a gene: 16. Germline V gene data show CDR1 as SGDLS and CDR2 as YYNGEE. Written as DNA, the CDR3 is TGTGCCAGCAGCACAACCGGGACTACGTTATCGGCCGAGCAGTACTTC. Protein sequence: CASSTTGTTLSAEQYF.

The V and J genes are TRBV6-5 and TRBJ2-7; 7 bases are a match to TRBD1. The germline gives CDR1 MNHEY, CDR2 SVGAGI. This CDR3 is 16 amino acids long. After removal of 2 bases from V and 3 bases from J, the junction contained 10 bases not matched to a gene. The CDR3 nucleotides read TGTGCCAGCAGTTACCAAACCGGGACAGCGATCTACGAGCAGTACTTC. It specifies CASSYQTGTAIYEQYF.

V and J are TRBV6-2 or TRBV6-3 and TRBJ2-2; TRBD2 is a possible D gene (6 bases). V was shortened by 2 bases and J by 0 bases, with 13 bases between the two germline ends. The CDR3 sequence is 17 residues long. Germline V lookup: CDR1 MNHEY, CDR2 SVGEGT. The CDR3 region has the DNA TGTGCCAGCAGTTACCTCGGAAGCGGGCCGAACACCGGGGAGCTGTTTTTT. It yields the protein CASSYLGSGPNTGELFF.

The CDR3 nucleotides read TGTGCCAGCCGTGACGGCCATGATAATTCACCCCTCCACTTT. This codes for CASRDGHDNSPLHF. This sequence joins TRBV28 and TRBJ1-6; D call uncertain. The CDR3 spans 14 residues. Trimming cost V 8 bases and J 5 bases, with 13 bases left between them. Germline CDR1 and CDR2: MDHEN and SYDVKM. Supplemented by reference TRBV28 and TRBJ1-6, the full variable domain reads DVKVTQSSRYLVKRTGEKVFLECVQDMDHENMFWYRQDPGLGLRLIYFSYDVKMKEKGDIPEGYSVSREKKERFSLILESASTNQTSMYLCASRDGHDNSPLHFGNGTRLTVT.

This clone appeared a single time. V usage is TRBV7-9 and J usage is TRBJ2-2; the D gene could be TRBD1 or TRBD2 (5 bases each). Trimming left V 5 bases short and J 8 bases short, with 15 bases between. The CDR3 totals 14 residues. The germline CDR1 and CDR2 sequences are SEHNR and FQNEAQ (reference sequence). CDR3 in amino acids: CASSRDGVLGELFF. DNA for the CDR3: TGTGCCAGCAGCCGGGACGGGGTTCTTGGGGAGCTGTTTTTT.

This chain links TRBV16 with TRBJ2-7; TRBD1 aligns across 11 bases. V lost 7 bases, J lost 5 bases, and 7 bases stayed unmatched. The CDR3 runs 14 residues. CDR1 is KGHSY and CDR2 is FQNENV in the germline V gene. The CDR3 sequence: CASKPGGQGDEQYF. The CDR3 bases are TGTGCCAGCAAGCCCGGGGGACAGGGGGACGAGCAGTACTTC.

This chain joins TRBV4-1 and TRBJ2-3, with D unclear. Trimming took 1 base from V and 2 from J, leaving 10 bases between them. CDR1 is MGHRA and CDR2 is YSYEKL in the germline V gene. The CDR3 has 15 amino acids. Written as DNA, the CDR3 is TGCGCCAGCAGCCAAGGACCAGCACACACAGATACGCAGTATTTT. Translating it yields CASSQGPAHTDTQYF.